Listed below are T cell receptor beta chains from one sample, sequenced in a study of blood T cell repertoires in COVID-19. Profiled with immunoSEQ multiplex PCR; TCRdb holds only in-frame clones, not every one. The profile shows 180,000 or so clones, around 83% of them singletons. What was sequenced was peripheral blood. The receptors originated from a woman aged 55-69 years with acute or convalescent COVID-19. CDR3s include the opening cysteine and the closing phenylalanine or tryptophan. A D gene is named only where the DNA matches it firmly. Size values are once, few and many counts, or a class for expanded clones, and some rows have none.

v_gene,j_gene,d_gene,abundance,CDR3nt,CDR3aa
TRBV5-1,TRBJ2-2,TRBD1,NA,TGCGCCAGCAGCTTGGTAGGGGACAGGGGAGGCACCGGGGAGCTGTTTTTT,CASSLVGDRGGTGELFF
TRBV28,TRBJ1-4,NA,NA,TGTGCCAGCAGTTTAACTGGTCAGCGGGGTGAAAAACTGTTTTTT,CASSLTGQRGEKLFF
TRBV27,TRBJ2-1,NA,few,TGTGCCAGCAGTTTTTCGACGGGAGAATTGGACAATGAGCAGTTCTTC,CASSFSTGELDNEQFF
TRBV11-2,TRBJ2-2,TRBD2,NA,TGTGCCAGCAGCTTGGTTAGACTAGCGGGAGGAGGCTCCGGGGAGCTGTTTTTT,CASSLVRLAGGGSGELFF
TRBV6-5,TRBJ1-2,NA,NA,TGTGCCAGCAGTTACTCCATGGACAGCTATGGCTACACCTTC,CASSYSMDSYGYTF
TRBV15,TRBJ1-2,TRBD1,once,TGTGCCACCAGCAGAGATCTAAGGGGGCTAGGGGGCTACACCTTC,CATSRDLRGLGGYTF
TRBV29-1,TRBJ2-3,TRBD1,few,TGCAGCGTCCAAGGGACAGGGGGCCCAGATACGCAGTATTTT,CSVQGTGGPDTQYF
TRBV15,TRBJ2-7,TRBD2,few,TGTGCCACCAGTCCGGCGGGAGCCCAATCATTCTACGAGCAGTACTTC,CATSPAGAQSFYEQYF
TRBV9,TRBJ2-5,TRBD2,once,TGTGCCAGCAGCGTAGGTCCAAGCGGGAGCGGGAGAGAGACCCAGTACTTC,CASSVGPSGSGRETQYF
TRBV21-1,TRBJ2-3,NA,NA,TGTGCCAGCAGCACCCTAAAATGGGAGCGGGAGGGGGGCACAGATACGCAGTATTTT,CASSTLKWEREGGTDTQYF
TRBV5-1,TRBJ1-1,TRBD1,once,TGCGCCAGCAGCGTGACAGGGCGAAGTGAAGCTTTCTTT,CASSVTGRSEAFF